Each of the 12 T cell receptor beta chains below was sequenced from the same sample in a study of cytomegalovirus exposure and HLA in healthy donors. The PCR was carried out with 60 Vbeta primers and 13 Jbeta primers. Libraries were prepared by immunoSEQ multiplex PCR; TCRdb keeps only in-frame clonotypes and omits some of them. The table includes some 180,000 clones, about 80% detected once. Input material: PBMCs. These TCRs come from a man aged 30-40 years in good health and CMV-seronegative.

The V call is TRBV4-1, the J call TRBJ1-2; tentatively, D is TRBD1 (6 bases). The CDR3 consists of 11 residues. Germline-derived CDR1 and CDR2 are MGHRA and YSYEKL. V shed 5 bases and J shed 6 bases, with 7 bases lying between them. The CDR3 DNA reads TGCGCCAGCAGCGAGGGGGATGGCTACACCTTC. It translates to CASSEGDGYTF.

This clone was seen only a few times. V gene TRBV29-1 combines with J gene TRBJ1-1, with 10 bases lining up with TRBD1. The J segment lost 6 bases and the V segment lost 6 bases, leaving 7 bases of the junction unmatched. The CDR3 totals 13 residues. The germline V gene has CDR1 SQVTM and CDR2 ANQGSEA. The CDR3 DNA is TGCAGCGTCCGACAGGGGGCGATAGCTGAAGCTTTCTTT. Translated, it gives CSVRQGAIAEAFF.

The chain is built from TRBV2 and TRBJ1-6; D gene ambiguous. The germline V gene has CDR1 SNHLY and CDR2 FYNNEI. The germline V and J ends were trimmed by 7 bases and 10 bases, with 11 bases remaining between them. The CDR3 is 12 residues long. CDR3 sequence (DNA): TGTGCCAGCACCAGGTTAAGATCACCCCTCCACTTT. This codes for CASTRLRSPLHF.

This sequence joins TRBV29-1 and TRBJ2-5, with 7 bases aligning to TRBD1. Unmatched junction bases numbered 7, after V lost 8 bases and J lost 4 bases. The CDR3 sequence is 12 residues long. CDR1 SQVTM and CDR2 ANQGSEA come from the germline V gene. CDR3 bases: TGCAGCTTCTCGACAGGGCTAGAGACCCAGTACTTC. Amino acids: CSFSTGLETQYF.

V usage is TRBV6-5 and J usage is TRBJ2-1, with 11 bases that match TRBD1. CDR1 and CDR2 (germline): MNHEY, SVGAGI. The CDR3 spans 15 residues. After removal of 5 bases from V and 3 bases from J, the junction contained 3 bases not matched to a gene. Written as DNA, the CDR3 is TGTGCCAGCAGTCCCGGGACAGGGGGCTACAATGAGCAGTTCTTC. Protein: CASSPGTGGYNEQFF.

The chain carries TRBV27 and TRBJ2-5; 14 bases match TRBD2. This CDR3 contains 15 residues. V was pared by 10 bases and J by 1 base, with 5 bases of the junction left unmatched. The germline V gene encodes CDR1 MNHEY and CDR2 SMNVEV (reference sequence). This chain's CDR3 is CATRLAGGTQETQYF. CDR3 sequence (DNA): TGTGCCACCCGACTAGCGGGAGGGACCCAAGAGACCCAGTACTTC.

The V call is TRBV4-1, the J call TRBJ1-2; 8 bases line up with TRBD1. V trimming: 2 bases; J trimming: 8 bases; junction bases outside the gene matches: 7. Germline V CDR1 and CDR2: MGHRA, YSYEKL. The CDR3 covers 14 residues. This chain's CDR3 is CASSQPDRGWGYTF. The CDR3 region has the DNA TGCGCCAGCAGCCAACCCGACAGGGGCTGGGGCTACACCTTC.

The chain links TRBV27 to TRBJ2-7; TRBD2 aligns across 11 bases. This CDR3 has 15 amino acids. Per the germline V gene, CDR1 is MNHEY and CDR2 is SMNVEV (reference sequence). V lost 3 bases, J lost 3 bases, and 4 bases stayed unmatched. The CDR3 DNA reads as TGTGCCAGCAGTTTCCGACTAGCGGGACTCTACGAGCAGTACTTC. This gives the protein CASSFRLAGLYEQYF.

The V and J genes are TRBV4-1 and TRBJ1-5; weak D call: TRBD1 (5 bases). Per the germline V gene, CDR1 is MGHRA and CDR2 is YSYEKL. This CDR3 spans 16 amino acids. Trimming removed 1 base at V and 4 bases at J, with 14 bases between. CDR3 protein: CASSQVGGATNQPQHF. As DNA, the CDR3 is TGCGCCAGCAGCCAAGTCGGAGGGGCGACTAATCAGCCCCAGCATTTT.

The gene calls are TRBV14 and TRBJ2-4; TRBD1 aligns across 8 bases. The CDR3 has 16 amino acids. V lost 4 bases and J lost 2; bases outside the gene matches: 7. CDR1 is SGHDN, CDR2 FVKESK, per germline. In DNA, the CDR3 is TGTGCCAGCAGCCTAGGACAGGGTGTAACCAAAAACATTCAGTACTTC. Its protein is CASSLGQGVTKNIQYF.

This clone was observed a single time. The rearrangement joins TRBV6-5 to TRBJ1-6, with 11 bases aligning to TRBD1. There are 15 residues in the CDR3. The germline V gene has CDR1 MNHEY and CDR2 SVGAGI. Losses at the gene ends were 6 bases for V and 7 bases for J; bases not matched to a gene: 5. The CDR3 DNA follows: TGTGCCAGCAGGGGGGGACAGGGGGAAAATTCACCCCTCCACTTT. Translation: CASRGGQGENSPLHF.

The V call is TRBV6-6, the J call TRBJ2-7; TRBD2 is a possible D gene (6 bases). Deletions cut 2 bases from V and 5 bases from J, with 13 bases between. There are 14 residues in the CDR3. Germline V gene lookup returns CDR1 MNHNY and CDR2 SVGAGI (reference sequence). CDR3 amino acids: CASSYSAGSDEQYF. The DNA of the CDR3 is TGTGCCAGCAGTTACAGCGCCGGGAGCGACGAGCAGTACTTC.